This TCR beta chain originates from a study of blood T cell repertoires in COVID-19. As for the study in general: COVID-19 samples collected from the United States, Italy and Spain covered acute and convalescent phases.

Sequenced by immunoSEQ multiplex PCR; TCRdb stores in-frame clones only, minus some. The data hold about 61,000 clones, with more than 70% observed a single time. This CDR3 is built from 14 residues. V lost 6 bases and J 1 base, leaving 12 bases between the germline ends. Germline CDR1 is LNHDA and CDR2 is SQIVND (reference sequence). Sequenced: peripheral blood. This clonotype was sampled from a woman aged 50 to 65 with active or convalescent COVID-19. J is TRBJ1-1 and V is TRBV19; tentative D call: TRBD1 (5 bases). The CDR3 DNA reads TGTGCCAGTAGCAAGGAGGGGCGGAACACTGAAGCTTTCTTT. This encodes CASSKEGRNTEAFF.